The 20 T cell receptor beta chains in this list originate from one sample, sequenced in a study of cytomegalovirus exposure and HLA in healthy donors. Primers included in the PCR were 60 Vbeta and 13 Jbeta primers. Data came from immunoSEQ multiplex PCR; TCRdb stores just in-frame clones and leaves some out. The table lists 85,000 to 130,000 clones, around 74% of them singletons. Input material: PBMCs. The receptors shown here come from a male donor in good health and CMV-seropositive.

The chain links TRBV5-4 to TRBJ1-4; 8 bases line up with TRBD1. Trimming at V came to 3 bases and at J to 5 bases, leaving 3 bases not matched to a gene. Germline V CDR1 and CDR2: SGHNT, YYREEE (reference sequence). This CDR3 comprises 14 residues. In DNA form, the CDR3 reads TGTGCCAGCAGCTCGGGACAGGACAATGAAAAACTGTTTTTT. Protein sequence: CASSSGQDNEKLFF. The complete variable domain, with remaining parts taken from reference TRBV5-4 and TRBJ1-4, reads ETGVTQSPTHLIKTRGQQVTLRCSSQSGHNTVSWYQQALGQGPQFIFQYYREEENGRGNFPPRFSGLQFPNYSSELNVNALELDDSALYLCASSSGQDNEKLFFGSGTQLSVL.

The rearrangement uses TRBV13 and TRBJ2-1; TRBD1 is a possible D gene (5 bases). CDR1 PRHDT and CDR2 FYEKMQ come from the germline V gene (reference sequence). The CDR3 is 14 residues long. V gave up 4 bases and J gave up 10 bases, with 17 bases separating them. This CDR3 reads CASSSLQGEVEQFF. DNA for the CDR3: TGTGCCAGCAGCTCCCTTCAGGGCGAGGTAGAGCAGTTCTTC.

The chain carries TRBV9 and TRBJ2-2, with 11 bases aligning to TRBD2. J gave up 6 bases and V 0 bases, and 7 bases lay outside the gene matches. Looked up from germline, CDR1 is SGDLS and CDR2 is YYNGEE. This CDR3 is 17 amino acids long. CDR3 region: CASSVVAGGYRAGELFF. The CDR3 DNA is TGTGCCAGCAGCGTAGTAGCGGGGGGGTACCGGGCCGGGGAGCTGTTTTTT.

The V gene is TRBV19, the J gene TRBJ2-4; unclear D gene. V was clipped by 1 base and J by 7 bases, with 14 bases between them. CDR3 length: 15 residues. Germline V gene sequence: CDR1 LNHDA, CDR2 SQIVND (reference sequence). The CDR3 nucleotides read TGTGCCAGTAGTATAGGGTTTGGCTCCTTGAACATTCAGTACTTC. This gives the protein CASSIGFGSLNIQYF.

In this sample, this clone turned up a few times. The chain links TRBV4-1 to TRBJ2-1, with D possibly matching TRBD2 (7 bases). V was shortened by 3 bases and J by 4 bases, with 16 bases between the two germline ends. Germline V gene sequence: CDR1 MGHRA, CDR2 YSYEKL. The CDR3 has 16 residues. CDR3 sequence: CASSHGLRGPYNEQFF. The CDR3 DNA sequence: TGCGCCAGCAGCCACGGTCTGCGGGGGCCTTACAATGAGCAGTTCTTC.

This chain links TRBV5-1 with TRBJ2-2, with a tentative D call TRBD2 (6 bases). The V and J ends lost 4 bases and 3 bases respectively, with 16 bases between them. CDR3 length: 16 residues. Germline assignment: CDR1 SGHRS and CDR2 YFSETQ. The CDR3 DNA is TGCGCCAGCAGCAACCCCCCGGGACTCTACACCGGGGAGCTGTTTTTT. Its protein is CASSNPPGLYTGELFF.

This chain uses TRBV4-1 with TRBJ2-2; 10 bases map to TRBD2. The CDR3 is made up of 17 amino acids. Germline V gene sequence: CDR1 MGHRA, CDR2 YSYEKL. V dropped 2 bases and J dropped 6; count of bases not matched to a gene: 9. In DNA, the CDR3 is TGCGCCAGCAGCCAACGTAGCGGGGGGCTCCCGGCCGGGGAGCTGTTTTTT. Protein: CASSQRSGGLPAGELFF.

V usage is TRBV7-2 and J usage is TRBJ1-5; D unresolved. CDR3 length: 14 amino acids. The germline CDR1 and CDR2 sequences are SGHTA and FQGNSA. Trimming pared 4 bases from V and 0 bases from J, leaving 7 bases between. Written as DNA, the CDR3 is TGTGCCAGCAGCTCGAGAAGTAGCAATCAGCCCCAGCATTTT. Amino acid sequence: CASSSRSSNQPQHF.

V usage is TRBV30 and J usage is TRBJ2-2; D unclear. Between the trimmed V and J ends, which lost 0 bases and 1 base, there was a span of 12 bases. Germline CDR1 reads GTSNPN; CDR2 reads SVGIG (reference sequence). The CDR3 length is 16 residues. This CDR3 reads CAWSVLSPLNTGELFF. The DNA of the CDR3 is TGTGCCTGGAGTGTACTAAGCCCTTTGAACACCGGGGAGCTGTTTTTT.

This sequence joins TRBV5-3 and TRBJ1-1; 12 nucleotides align to TRBD1. TRBV5-3 is identified as an open reading frame with a role that is uncertain. V shed 3 bases and J 9 bases; nucleotides not matched to a gene: 3. The CDR3 covers 13 residues. The CDR3 loop is CARSSGQGAKAFF. DNA of the CDR3: TGTGCCAGAAGCTCGGGACAGGGGGCCAAAGCTTTCTTT.

The chain is built from TRBV6-1 and TRBJ1-2; no clear D gene. Germline values: CDR1 MNHNS, CDR2 SASEGT. V lost 7 bases, J lost 4 bases, and 13 bases lay in between. The CDR3 extends over 13 amino acids. The DNA for the CDR3 is TGTGCCAGCACCCGCTTGGGAGGCTATGGCTACACCTTC. Translation gives CASTRLGGYGYTF.

V is TRBV28 and J is TRBJ1-5; TRBD1 matches 8 bases. Losses at the gene ends were 8 bases for V and 7 bases for J; bases not matched to a gene: 10. The CDR3 spans 14 residues. Germline V gives CDR1 MDHEN, CDR2 SYDVKM. CDR3 residues: CASFTRGLKQPQHF. The CDR3 region has the DNA TGTGCCAGCTTCACCAGGGGGCTGAAACAGCCCCAGCATTTT.

This chain joins TRBV30 and TRBJ1-2, with TRBD1 identical over 8 bases. V was clipped by 0 bases and J by 8 bases; unmatched bases: 5. The V gene's germline CDR1 is GTSNPN and CDR2 SVGIG (reference sequence). The CDR3 has 13 amino acids. This CDR3 reads CAWSVRGPGGYTF. The CDR3 DNA is TGTGCCTGGAGTGTCAGGGGGCCGGGGGGCTACACCTTC.

J is TRBJ2-3 and V is TRBV11-2; 7 nucleotides agree with TRBD2. CDR1 is SGHAT and CDR2 is FQNNGV in the germline V gene. CDR3 size: 14 residues. Losses at the gene ends were 1 base for V and 4 bases for J; bases not matched to a gene: 2. This chain's CDR3 is CASSLGLAADTQYF. DNA of the CDR3: TGTGCCAGCAGCTTAGGGCTAGCGGCAGATACGCAGTATTTT.

The chain joins TRBV10-3 to TRBJ1-1, with D possibly TRBD1 on 6 matching bases. This CDR3 contains 15 residues. Germline lookup yields CDR1 ENHRY and CDR2 SYGVKD. V was cut by 4 bases and J by 3 bases, with 15 bases left in between. The CDR3 region has the DNA TGTGCCATCAGTGGAAACAGGGTGGGGGACACTGAAGCTTTCTTT. It is translated as CAISGNRVGDTEAFF.

A word on this clone: At one of its ends the junction is not consistent with the germline gene, which may arise from a read error. The V and J genes are TRBV10-3 and TRBJ1-2, with 12 nucleotides matching TRBD1. There are 15 residues in the CDR3. Per germline, CDR1 ENHRY and CDR2 SYGVKD. The CDR3: CAISESGQGASGYTF. The CDR3 region has the DNA TGTGCCATCAGCGAGTCGGGACAGGGGGCCTCTGGCTACACCTTC.

The chain has TRBV6-1 and TRBJ2-4; 8 bases line up with TRBD1. This CDR3 spans 18 amino acids. The germline V gene has CDR1 MNHNS and CDR2 SASEGT. Trimming removed 1 base from V and 8 bases from J; junction bases left unmatched: 16. The CDR3 reads CASSEGSVGQGAVDIQYF. The CDR3 DNA reads TGTGCCAGCAGTGAAGGATCGGTAGGGCAGGGGGCGGTTGACATTCAGTACTTC.

The rearrangement joins TRBV7-2 to TRBJ2-7, with D perhaps TRBD2 (6 bases). Between the trimmed V and J ends, which lost 5 bases and 8 bases, there was a span of 19 bases. In germline, CDR1 is SGHTA, CDR2 FQGNSA. The CDR3 is 14 residues long. CDR3 residues: CASSPTLGGAKQYF. The DNA of the CDR3 is TGTGCCAGCAGCCCAACGTTAGGCGGGGCGAAGCAGTACTTC. Complete variable domain (other parts from reference TRBV7-2 and TRBJ2-7): GAGVSQSPSNKVTEKGKDVELRCDPISGHTALYWYRQSLGQGLEFLIYFQGNSAPDKSGLPSDRFSAERTGGSVSTLTIQRTQQEDSAVYLCASSPTLGGAKQYFGPGTRLTVT.

The V call is TRBV6-1, the J call TRBJ1-5; D is perhaps TRBD1 (5 bases). Between the trimmed V and J ends, which lost 0 bases and 6 bases, there was a span of 12 bases. Germline V gives CDR1 MNHNS, CDR2 SASEGT. CDR3 length: 15 amino acids. The CDR3 protein is CASSEALTQGQPQHF. For the CDR3, the DNA is TGTGCCAGCAGTGAAGCGCTTACCCAGGGTCAGCCCCAGCATTTT.

This sequence joins TRBV25-1 and TRBJ2-7; 13 bases line up with TRBD2. In germline, CDR1 is MGHDK, CDR2 SYGVNS. CDR3 size: 14 residues. The V and J ends lost 5 bases and 7 bases, in that order; junction bases with no gene match: 5. In DNA, the CDR3 is TGTGCCAGCAGTAACCCGGGACTAGCGGGGGAGCAGTACTTC. Residues: CASSNPGLAGEQYF.